These 30 T cell receptor beta chains share one sample of origin, sequenced in a study of CD8+ T cells in alopecia areata. Reverse transcribed after extraction, RNA yielded cDNA as the sequencing template. Data came from immunoSEQ multiplex PCR; TCRdb stores just in-frame clones and leaves some out. The repertoire holds more than 12,000 clones, with 45% to 60% as singletons. Alopecia areata patients gave lesional scalp punch biopsies and peripheral blood samples. Here the sequenced sample was skin, taken at week 0. Receptors originate from a human donor with alopecia areata.

This chain connects TRBV28 to TRBJ2-7; TRBD1 matches at 7 bases. There are 14 residues in the CDR3. Germline loops: CDR1 MDHEN, CDR2 SYDVKM. The V gene end was trimmed by 6 bases and the J gene end by 5 bases; junction bases not matched to a gene: 10. CDR3 bases: TGTGCCAGCAGCCTAAATACAGGGGAAGACGAGCAGTACTTC. Protein product: CASSLNTGEDEQYF.

J is TRBJ1-2 and V is TRBV5-1; 7 bases are shared with TRBD1. J gave up 7 bases and V 0 bases, and 9 bases lay outside the gene matches. The germline gives CDR1 SGHRS, CDR2 YFSETQ. The CDR3 sequence is 15 residues long. The CDR3 sequence is CASSLGPGQTGGYTF. DNA of the CDR3: TGCGCCAGCAGCTTGGGACCGGGACAGACGGGTGGCTACACCTTC.

This clone was observed a few times. This rearrangement joins TRBV29-1 to TRBJ2-1, with a possible D match to TRBD2 (6 bases). This CDR3 comprises 15 residues. The germline CDR1 and CDR2 sequences are SQVTM and ANQGSEA. The V and J ends lost 6 bases and 5 bases respectively, with 20 bases between them. CDR3 loop: CSVSKLGGDHNEQFF. Written as DNA, the CDR3 is TGCAGCGTGTCAAAATTAGGAGGGGACCACAATGAGCAGTTCTTC.

The chain couples TRBV4-2 to TRBJ1-2; D call uncertain. The germline gives CDR1 LGHNA, CDR2 YNFKEQ. CDR3 length equals 15 residues. Trimming cost V 0 bases and J 2 bases, with 10 bases left between them. The DNA of the CDR3 is TGTGCCAGCAGCCAAGAAATCGCTGCAAACTATGGCTACACCTTC. Translation: CASSQEIAANYGYTF.

The V and J genes are TRBV7-8 and TRBJ1-1, with D uncertain. The CDR3 extends over 13 amino acids. Germline-derived CDR1 and CDR2 are SGHVS and FQNEAQ. Trimming cost V 2 bases and J 4 bases, with 8 bases left between them. The DNA of the CDR3 is TGTGCCAGCAGCTTATTGCTGGGCACTGAAGCTTTCTTT. This encodes CASSLLLGTEAFF.

This chain links TRBV9 with TRBJ2-1, with 9 bases identical to TRBD2. CDR3 size: 16 residues. The V segment lost 4 bases and the J segment 6 bases; nucleotides outside the gene matches: 11. Germline V CDR1 and CDR2: SGDLS, YYNGEE. CDR3 in amino acids: CASSLRPTSGINEQFF. In DNA, the CDR3 is TGTGCCAGCAGCCTAAGGCCGACTAGCGGCATCAATGAGCAGTTCTTC.

The chain has TRBV6-6 and TRBJ2-3; 9 positions agree with TRBD1. Losses at the gene ends were 6 bases for V and 4 bases for J; bases not matched to a gene: 11. This CDR3 contains 16 residues. Germline values: CDR1 MNHNY, CDR2 SVGAGI (reference sequence). The CDR3 loop reads CASRDTGGRRADTQYF. DNA of the CDR3: TGTGCCAGCAGAGACACAGGGGGCAGAAGGGCAGATACGCAGTATTTT.

This clone was counted between two and nine times. This sequence joins TRBV4-2 and TRBJ2-2; 9 nucleotides line up with TRBD1. The V and J ends lost 0 bases and 5 bases, in that order; junction bases with no gene match: 10. The CDR3 has 18 amino acids. Germline values: CDR1 LGHNA, CDR2 YNFKEQ. CDR3 in DNA: TGTGCCAGCAGCCAAGATGATTGGGACAGGGAGCGAACCGGGGAGCTGTTTTTT. It translates to CASSQDDWDRERTGELFF.

This clone has more than one count but fewer than ten. The rearrangement links TRBV10-3 to TRBJ1-4; D uncertain. Trimming shortened V by 0 bases and J by 4 bases, and 15 bases separated the two germline ends. Germline V gene sequence: CDR1 ENHRY, CDR2 SYGVKD. The CDR3 consists of 17 residues. Written as DNA, the CDR3 is TGTGCCATCAGTGAGTCAAAGGGTTTCTTCGATAATGAAAAACTGTTTTTT. Its protein is CAISESKGFFDNEKLFF.

In its sample, this clone was seen a few times. V gene TRBV28 combines with J gene TRBJ2-1; the match to TRBD1 covers 8 bases. This CDR3 region has 20 residues. Trimming removed 2 bases from V and 0 bases from J; junction bases left unmatched: 15. Germline V CDR1 and CDR2: MDHEN, SYDVKM. The CDR3 reads CASSLPIRTGIVDSYNEQFF. CDR3 nucleotides: TGTGCCAGCAGTTTACCGATTCGGACAGGGATAGTGGACTCCTACAATGAGCAGTTCTTC.

This clone showed up just once. This sequence joins TRBV4-1 and TRBJ2-1; 11 bases are shared with TRBD1. V gave up 4 bases and J gave up 4 bases; unmatched junction bases: 6. The CDR3 runs to 16 residues. CDR1 is MGHRA and CDR2 is YSYEKL in the germline V gene. The CDR3 sequence is CASSPRGTGGYNEQFF. CDR3 nucleotide sequence: TGCGCCAGCAGCCCGAGGGGGACAGGGGGTTACAATGAGCAGTTCTTC.

This clone ranks as medium-sized. V usage is TRBV29-1 and J usage is TRBJ2-3; TRBD1 or TRBD2 may be the D gene (7 bases each). V dropped 6 bases and J dropped 0 bases, with 19 bases sitting between them. The V gene's germline CDR1 is SQVTM and CDR2 ANQGSEA. There are 16 residues in the CDR3. The CDR3 coding sequence is TGCAGCGTCCTCAGCCCAGGGGGGGATAGCACAGATACGCAGTATTTT. Amino acids: CSVLSPGGDSTDTQYF.

The chain has TRBV7-2 and TRBJ2-7, with TRBD2 as a possible D gene (5 bases). CDR1 and CDR2 from the germline V gene are SGHTA and FQGNSA. Trimming shortened V by 3 bases and J by 1 base, and 10 bases separated the two germline ends. This CDR3 is built from 14 residues. The CDR3 DNA is TGTGCCAGCAGCTTCACCGGGGAGTCCTACGAGCAGTACTTC. The encoded protein is CASSFTGESYEQYF. Full variable domain (outside the CDR3, taken from reference TRBV7-2 and TRBJ2-7): GAGVSQSPSNKVTEKGKDVELRCDPISGHTALYWYRQSLGQGLEFLIYFQGNSAPDKSGLPSDRFSAERTGGSVSTLTIQRTQQEDSAVYLCASSFTGESYEQYFGPGTRLTVT.

This sequence joins TRBV19 and TRBJ1-1, with D unresolved. This CDR3 has 18 residues. Trimming removed 5 bases from V and 2 bases from J, with 24 bases in between. CDR1 is LNHDA, CDR2 SQIVND, per germline (reference sequence). The CDR3 spells CASSPTGLLWVGNTEAFF. The CDR3 DNA is TGTGCCAGTAGTCCCACCGGGCTCCTCTGGGTAGGAAACACTGAAGCTTTCTTT.

This clone occurred once. The V gene is TRBV7-4, the J gene TRBJ1-1; no clear D gene. There are 12 residues in the CDR3. Looked up from germline, CDR1 is SGHVT and CDR2 is SQSDAQ. Trimming shortened V by 1 base and J by 8 bases, and 8 bases separated the two germline ends. The CDR3 DNA follows: TGTGCCAGCAGCTTAGTAGAGTCAGAAGCTTTCTTT. Translation: CASSLVESEAFF. The full variable domain, in which reference TRBV7-4 and TRBJ1-1 provide the parts outside the CDR3, is GAGVSQSPRYKVAKRGRDVALRCDSISGHVTLYWYRQTLGQGSEVLTYSQSDAQRDKSGRPSGRFSAERPERSVSTLKIQRTEQGDSAVYLCASSLVESEAFFGQGTRLTVV.

This chain joins TRBV6-5 and TRBJ2-7; 8 bases map to TRBD2. CDR1 and CDR2 (germline): MNHEY, SVGAGI. This CDR3 has 14 residues. The V and J ends lost 8 bases and 2 bases, in that order; junction bases with no gene match: 8. The CDR3 DNA sequence: TGTGCCAGCTTCAGCGGGGGACGGACCTACGAGCAGTACTTC. Its translation is CASFSGGRTYEQYF.

This clone was detected a few times. The V gene is TRBV30, the J gene TRBJ2-2, with D perhaps assigned TRBD1 or TRBD2 (6 bases each). From germline, CDR1 is GTSNPN and CDR2 SVGIG (reference sequence). V lost 0 bases and J 0 bases, leaving 29 bases between the germline ends. CDR3 size: 22 residues. The CDR3 DNA follows: TGTGCCTGGAGTGTAAGGGACGAGGGTCGGGGGCCCGATTTACCGAACACCGGGGAGCTGTTTTTT. Its protein product is CAWSVRDEGRGPDLPNTGELFF.

The chain uses TRBV5-1 and TRBJ2-5; 7 nucleotides align to TRBD2. The junction had 4 bases not matched to a gene; V was cut back by 0 bases and J by 2 bases. From germline, CDR1 is SGHRS and CDR2 YFSETQ. The CDR3 is 15 residues long. CDR3 loop: CASSLGGSQQETQYF. The CDR3 region has the DNA TGCGCCAGCAGCTTGGGCGGGAGCCAACAAGAGACCCAGTACTTC.

The chain employs TRBV29-1 and TRBJ1-2; D gene uncertain. V lost 8 bases and J 8 bases, leaving 15 bases between the germline ends. There are 11 residues in the CDR3. Looked up from germline, CDR1 is SQVTM and CDR2 is ANQGSEA. Here the CDR3 DNA reads TGCAGCACCTCAGAGGTGGACGGCTACACCTTC. Its translation is CSTSEVDGYTF. Using reference TRBV29-1 and TRBJ1-2 for the parts outside the CDR3, the full variable domain is SAVISQKPSRDICQRGTSLTIQCQVDSQVTMMFWYRQQPGQSLTLIATANQGSEATYESGFVIDKFPISRPNLTFSTLTVSNMSPEDSSIYLCSTSEVDGYTFGSGTRLTVV.

CDR3 sequence: CASRDSLNEKLFF. DNA for the CDR3: TGTGCCAGCAGGGACAGCCTCAATGAAAAACTGTTTTTT. The chain has TRBV2 and TRBJ1-4; D is possibly TRBD1 (6 bases). The germline V gene encodes CDR1 SNHLY and CDR2 FYNNEI. The CDR3 consists of 13 residues. Deletions cut 6 bases from V and 5 bases from J, with 10 bases between.

The CDR3 coding sequence is TGTGCCAGCAGCTTAGGGAGGCAGGGCCCCCGAACTGAAGCTTTCTTT. Amino acids: CASSLGRQGPRTEAFF. The chain couples TRBV11-2 to TRBJ1-1; the D gene is possibly TRBD1 (5 bases). V lost 1 base to trimming and J lost 5 bases, with 17 bases between them. This CDR3 spans 16 amino acids. CDR1 and CDR2 (germline): SGHAT, FQNNGV.

The J gene is TRBJ2-7, the V gene TRBV30; either TRBD1 or TRBD2 may fit D (6 bases each). Germline loops: CDR1 GTSNPN, CDR2 SVGIG (reference sequence). This CDR3 has 12 amino acids. The V and J ends lost 0 bases and 6 bases respectively, with 9 bases between them. The CDR3 sequence is CAWSVRGVEQYF. CDR3 nucleotide sequence: TGTGCCTGGAGTGTAAGGGGGGTCGAGCAGTACTTC. The full variable domain, completed using reference TRBV30 and TRBJ2-7, is SQTIHQWPATLVQPVGSPLSLECTVEGTSNPNLYWYRQAAGRGLQLLFYSVGIGQISSEVPQNLSASRPQDRQFILSSKKLLLSDSGFYLCAWSVRGVEQYFGPGTRLTVT.

The genes are TRBV9 and TRBJ1-1; the D gene is possibly TRBD1 (6 bases). The ends were cut back, 5 bases at V and 4 bases at J, with 12 bases in the middle. The V gene's germline CDR1 is SGDLS and CDR2 YYNGEE. The CDR3 has 13 amino acids. The CDR3 loop is CASSYRTATEAFF. The CDR3 DNA sequence: TGTGCCAGCAGTTACAGGACAGCCACTGAAGCTTTCTTT.

J is TRBJ2-1 and V is TRBV29-1; unclear D gene. Germline values: CDR1 SQVTM, CDR2 ANQGSEA. V was cut by 3 bases and J by 6 bases, with 9 bases left in between. CDR3 size: 12 residues. CDR3 residues: CSVELAFNEQFF. In DNA form, the CDR3 reads TGCAGCGTTGAGCTGGCCTTCAATGAGCAGTTCTTC.

The J gene is TRBJ1-1, the V gene TRBV7-3; weak D call: TRBD1 (5 bases). V was shortened by 1 base and J by 4 bases, with 10 bases between the two germline ends. The CDR3 is 14 residues long. Per germline, CDR1 SGHTA and CDR2 FQGTGA. The CDR3 protein is CASSLIGGITEAFF. Written as DNA, the CDR3 is TGTGCCAGCAGCTTAATTGGGGGGATCACTGAAGCTTTCTTT. Based on the CDR3 plus reference TRBV7-3 and TRBJ1-1, the full variable domain is GAGVSQTPSNKVTEKGKYVELRCDPISGHTALYWYRQSLGQGPEFLIYFQGTGAADDSGLPNDRFFAVRPEGSVSTLKIQRTERGDSAVYLCASSLIGGITEAFFGQGTRLTVV.

The chain uses TRBV19 and TRBJ1-1; D perhaps matches TRBD1 (5 bases). The length of the CDR3 is 15 residues. V lost 9 bases to trimming and J lost 5 bases, with 22 bases between them. Germline V gene lookup returns CDR1 LNHDA and CDR2 SQIVND (reference sequence). This CDR3 reads CASRLQRQGGTEAFF. CDR3 nucleotides: TGTGCCAGCCGTCTTCAACGTCAGGGAGGGACTGAAGCTTTCTTT.

This clone was observed a handful of times. The gene calls are TRBV15 and TRBJ1-5; TRBD1 aligns across 10 bases. V was pared by 3 bases and J by 4 bases, with 6 bases of the junction left unmatched. CDR3 length: 16 amino acids. Germline V gene lookup returns CDR1 LNHNV and CDR2 YYDKDF (reference sequence). The chain's CDR3 is CATSSIPGQGNQPQHF. The CDR3 DNA follows: TGTGCCACCAGCAGCATTCCGGGACAGGGGAATCAGCCCCAGCATTTT.

The V call is TRBV27, the J call TRBJ2-5, with TRBD1 matching over 7 bases. The DNA end is more similar to TRBJ2-7, so the J call may be wrong. The CDR3 is 14 residues long. The germline CDR1 and CDR2 sequences are MNHEY and SMNVEV (reference sequence). The CDR3 region is CASSLDRNTYEQYF. CDR3 nucleotide sequence: TGTGCCAGCAGTCTGGACAGGAACACCTACGAGCAGTACTTC.

The genes are TRBV7-2 and TRBJ2-3, with 10 bases fitting TRBD2. V was clipped by 5 bases and J by 7 bases; unmatched bases: 12. The CDR3 has 16 amino acids. From germline, CDR1 is SGHTA and CDR2 FQGNSA. The CDR3 nucleotides are TGTGCCAGCAGCCCAGTACATCAGCGGGGGGGAAATACGCAGTATTTT. Encoded protein: CASSPVHQRGGNTQYF.

The V and J genes are TRBV2 and TRBJ2-5; D call uncertain. The end of the DNA aligns better with TRBJ2-7, so the J call may be wrong. This CDR3 contains 12 residues. Germline values: CDR1 SNHLY, CDR2 FYNNEI. CDR3 DNA: TGTGCCAGCAGTGTGAGCGCCTACGAGCAGTACTTC. This translates into CASSVSAYEQYF.